One sample yielded the 15 T cell receptor beta chains listed below, sequenced in a study of blood T cell repertoires in COVID-19. This table comes from immunoSEQ multiplex PCR, and its TCRdb copy is limited to in-frame clones, with some not included. The sample gives about 320,000 clones, around 86% of which show up once; around 1.5% is in the top ten. Sequencing was done on a sample of peripheral blood. The receptors come from a woman aged 50 to 60 with acute or convalescent COVID-19.

V usage is TRBV28 and J usage is TRBJ1-2; 7 nucleotides agree with TRBD1. The CDR3 runs to 16 residues. V was pared by 3 bases and J by 4 bases, with 11 bases of the junction left unmatched. Germline CDR1 and CDR2: MDHEN and SYDVKM. CDR3 sequence: CASSLGVRQGRYGYTF. The CDR3 bases are TGTGCCAGCAGTTTGGGCGTACGACAGGGACGCTATGGCTACACCTTC.

The chain uses TRBV27 and TRBJ2-7; 8 nucleotides match TRBD1. The CDR3 has 14 residues. J gave up 1 base and V 4 bases, and 3 bases lay outside the gene matches. The germline gives CDR1 MNHEY, CDR2 SMNVEV (reference sequence). The CDR3 bases are TGTGCCAGCAGTTCGGACAGGGTTTCCTACGAGCAGTACTTC. Residues: CASSSDRVSYEQYF.

CDR3 in amino acids: CASRRTGLHGYTF. CDR3 nucleotide sequence: TGTGCCAGCAGACGGACAGGGCTCCATGGCTACACCTTC. The genes are TRBV6-5 and TRBJ1-2, with 8 bases fitting TRBD1. V shed 6 bases, J shed 6 bases, and the junction held 6 bases outside the gene matches. The length of the CDR3 is 13 residues. CDR1 MNHEY and CDR2 SVGAGI come from the germline V gene.

The chain links TRBV13 to TRBJ2-7; possibly TRBD2 for D (5 bases). V lost 2 bases to trimming and J lost 0 bases, with 14 bases between them. Germline V gives CDR1 PRHDT, CDR2 FYEKMQ (reference sequence). CDR3 length: 16 residues. CDR3 loop: CASSLSGGGVSYEQYF. In nucleotides, the CDR3 is TGTGCCAGCAGCTTAAGCGGAGGAGGCGTCTCCTACGAGCAGTACTTC.

This chain uses TRBV19 with TRBJ2-4; 8 bases are a match to TRBD2. From germline, CDR1 is LNHDA and CDR2 SQIVND (reference sequence). Trimming cost V 6 bases and J 0 bases; bases outside gene matches: 4. This CDR3 has 15 amino acids. The CDR3 DNA is TGTGCCAGTAGGACGGGGGGGATAGCCAAAAACATTCAGTACTTC. This encodes CASRTGGIAKNIQYF.

This chain links TRBV4-2 with TRBJ2-1; 7 nucleotides agree with TRBD1. Trimming at V came to 1 base and at J to 10 bases, leaving 13 bases not matched to a gene. Germline V lookup: CDR1 LGHNA, CDR2 YNFKEQ. CDR3 length equals 16 residues. CDR3 coding DNA: TGTGCCAGCAGCCAAGCGACGGCCCCAGGGGGTAAGGAGCAGTTCTTC. Amino acids: CASSQATAPGGKEQFF.

On this clone: This same CDR3 is encoded by further DNA sequences in the sample. The genes are TRBV9 and TRBJ1-1; D unclear. The V and J ends lost 4 bases and 0 bases respectively, with 13 bases between them. This CDR3 has 15 residues. CDR1 SGDLS and CDR2 YYNGEE come from the germline V gene. Here the CDR3 DNA reads TGTGCCAGCAGCCCCCGGGGAGGGATGAACACTGAAGCTTTCTTT. Protein: CASSPRGGMNTEAFF.

This chain links TRBV10-3 with TRBJ2-3; 11 positions match TRBD2. Germline CDR1 is ENHRY and CDR2 is SYGVKD. The CDR3 has 16 amino acids. After removal of 4 bases from V and 5 bases from J, the junction contained 8 bases not matched to a gene. Written as DNA, the CDR3 is TGTGCCATCAGTGCCACGACTAGCGGGGTAAAAGATACGCAGTATTTT. Translated: CAISATTSGVKDTQYF.

V is TRBV7-9 and J is TRBJ1-2; 9 bases map to TRBD1. J gave up 6 bases and V 3 bases, and 8 bases lay outside the gene matches. The CDR3 totals 15 residues. Per germline, CDR1 SEHNR and CDR2 FQNEAQ (reference sequence). CDR3 sequence reads: CASSFTGGAYDGYTF. CDR3 bases: TGTGCCAGCAGCTTCACAGGGGGCGCGTATGATGGCTACACCTTC.

This clone was recorded a few times. This rearrangement joins TRBV4-1 to TRBJ1-1; a possible D gene is TRBD1 (5 bases). V lost 11 bases and J lost 0, with 16 bases in between. CDR3 size: 14 residues. Per germline, CDR1 MGHRA and CDR2 YSYEKL. CDR3 nucleotides: TGCGCCGCCCGGGCGGGGGACCTGAACACTGAAGCTTTCTTT. This sequence encodes CAARAGDLNTEAFF.

The chain combines TRBV18 with TRBJ1-2, with 9 positions matching TRBD1. In germline, CDR1 is KGHSH, CDR2 LQKENI. With 3 bases clipped from V and 3 bases from J, the junction kept 8 bases outside the gene matches. CDR3 size: 16 residues. The CDR3, as DNA: TGTGCCAGCTCACCGCCGGGACAGGGAGCAGACTATGGCTACACCTTC. Translation: CASSPPGQGADYGYTF.

This clone was observed a few times. The gene calls are TRBV5-4 and TRBJ1-4, with D possibly being TRBD1 (5 bases). CDR3 length equals 14 residues. The V end lost 4 bases, the J end lost 5 bases, and 12 bases lay between the germline ends. Germline V gives CDR1 SGHNT, CDR2 YYREEE (reference sequence). The CDR3 DNA sequence: TGTGCCAGCAGCCAGGGCACACAGAATGAAAAACTGTTTTTT. Its protein product is CASSQGTQNEKLFF. Looking up the rest from reference TRBV5-4 and TRBJ1-4 gives the full variable domain: ETGVTQSPTHLIKTRGQQVTLRCSSQSGHNTVSWYQQALGQGPQFIFQYYREEENGRGNFPPRFSGLQFPNYSSELNVNALELDDSALYLCASSQGTQNEKLFFGSGTQLSVL.

V usage is TRBV6-2 or TRBV6-3 and J usage is TRBJ1-1; 8 nucleotides agree with TRBD1. The V and J ends lost 4 bases and 3 bases, in that order; junction bases with no gene match: 4. The CDR3 contains 14 residues. The germline CDR1 and CDR2 sequences are MNHEY and SVGEGT. The DNA of the CDR3 is TGTGCCAGCAGTTGGGGACAGGAACACACTGAAGCTTTCTTT. Protein: CASSWGQEHTEAFF.

The chain recombines TRBV24-1 with TRBJ1-4, with D possibly being TRBD1 (5 bases). Germline V gene data show CDR1 as KGHDR and CDR2 as SFDVKD. V was shortened by 6 bases and J by 0 bases, with 13 bases between the two germline ends. The CDR3 contains 16 residues. The CDR3 DNA is TGTGCCACCAGTCCTGGGGGGGTTTCAACTAATGAAAAACTGTTTTTT. Residues: CATSPGGVSTNEKLFF.

CDR3 in amino acids: CASSYRLAGVQDTQYF. The CDR3 coding sequence is TGTGCCAGCAGCTACCGCCTAGCGGGAGTTCAAGATACGCAGTATTTT. The V call is TRBV11-3, the J call TRBJ2-3; TRBD2 agrees at 10 bases. The CDR3 spans 16 residues. V lost 4 bases and J lost 5; bases outside the gene matches: 9. Germline V gene sequence: CDR1 SGHNT, CDR2 YENEEA.